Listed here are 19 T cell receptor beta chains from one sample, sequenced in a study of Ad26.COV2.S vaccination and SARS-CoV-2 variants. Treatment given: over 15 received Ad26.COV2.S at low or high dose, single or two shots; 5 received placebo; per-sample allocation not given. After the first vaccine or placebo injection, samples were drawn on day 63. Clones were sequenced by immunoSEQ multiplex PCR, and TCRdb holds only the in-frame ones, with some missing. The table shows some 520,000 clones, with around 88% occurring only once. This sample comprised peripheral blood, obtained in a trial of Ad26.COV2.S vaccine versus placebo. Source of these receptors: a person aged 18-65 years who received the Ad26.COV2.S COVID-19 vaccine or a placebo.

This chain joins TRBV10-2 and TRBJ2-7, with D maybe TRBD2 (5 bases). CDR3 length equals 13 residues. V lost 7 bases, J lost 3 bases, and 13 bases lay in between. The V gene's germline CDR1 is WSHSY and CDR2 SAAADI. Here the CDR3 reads CASTWESYYEQYF. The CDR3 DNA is TGCGCCAGCACATGGGAGTCCTACTACGAGCAGTACTTC.

The CDR3 sequence: CASSVGQPRTGELFF. The CDR3 region has the DNA TGTGCCAGCAGCGTCGGTCAGCCCCGAACCGGGGAGCTGTTTTTT. The chain links TRBV9 to TRBJ2-2; no firm D call. The V end lost 2 bases, the J end lost 5 bases, and 13 bases lay between the germline ends. Germline CDR1 reads SGDLS; CDR2 reads YYNGEE. CDR3 size: 15 residues.

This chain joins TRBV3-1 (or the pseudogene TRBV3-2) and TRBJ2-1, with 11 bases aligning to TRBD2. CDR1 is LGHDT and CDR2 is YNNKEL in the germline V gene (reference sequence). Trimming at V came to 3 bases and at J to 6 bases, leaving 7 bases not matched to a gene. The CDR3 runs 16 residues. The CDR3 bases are TGTGCCAGCAGCCAGCTAGCGGGGGGACATGTCAATGAGCAGTTCTTC. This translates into CASSQLAGGHVNEQFF.

CDR3 in DNA: TGTGCCAGCAGCACCTACGGGACAGGGGTGGAGACCCAGTACTTC. It codes for CASSTYGTGVETQYF. This sequence joins TRBV5-6 and TRBJ2-5; 10 nucleotides align to TRBD1. CDR3 size: 15 residues. The germline V gene has CDR1 SGHDT and CDR2 YYEEEE. J lost 5 bases, V lost 4 bases, and 8 bases had no gene match.

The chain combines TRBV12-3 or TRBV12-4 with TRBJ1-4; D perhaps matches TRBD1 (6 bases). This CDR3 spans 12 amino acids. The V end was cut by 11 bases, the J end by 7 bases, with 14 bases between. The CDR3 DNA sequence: TGTGCCTCCCACCGAGGGGGTGAAAAACTGTTTTTT. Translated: CASHRGGEKLFF.

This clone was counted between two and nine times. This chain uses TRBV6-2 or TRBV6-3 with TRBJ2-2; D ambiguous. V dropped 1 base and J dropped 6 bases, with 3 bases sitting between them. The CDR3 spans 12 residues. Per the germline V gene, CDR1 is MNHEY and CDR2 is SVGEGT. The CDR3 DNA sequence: TGTGCCAGCAGTTACTGGTCCGGGGAGCTGTTTTTT. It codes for CASSYWSGELFF.

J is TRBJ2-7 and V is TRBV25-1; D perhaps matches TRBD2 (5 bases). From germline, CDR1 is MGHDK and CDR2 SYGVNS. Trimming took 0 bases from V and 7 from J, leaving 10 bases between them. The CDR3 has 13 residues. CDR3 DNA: TGTGCCAGCAGTGAATATGGTCGCGGGGAGCAGTACTTC. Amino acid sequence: CASSEYGRGEQYF.

Here the CDR3 reads CASRNNRVYGYTF. As DNA, the CDR3 is TGTGCCAGCAGGAATAACAGGGTGTATGGCTACACCTTC. This chain links TRBV28 with TRBJ1-2; tentatively, D is TRBD1 (6 bases). The length of the CDR3 is 13 residues. Germline CDR1 reads MDHEN; CDR2 reads SYDVKM. The germline V and J ends were trimmed by 6 bases and 5 bases, with 13 bases remaining between them.

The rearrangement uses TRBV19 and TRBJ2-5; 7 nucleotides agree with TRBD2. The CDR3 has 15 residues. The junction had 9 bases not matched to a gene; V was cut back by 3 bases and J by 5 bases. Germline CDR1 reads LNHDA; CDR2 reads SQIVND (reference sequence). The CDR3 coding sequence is TGTGCCAGTAGTATGGGGGGGAGTCGTTGGGAGACCCAGTACTTC. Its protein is CASSMGGSRWETQYF.

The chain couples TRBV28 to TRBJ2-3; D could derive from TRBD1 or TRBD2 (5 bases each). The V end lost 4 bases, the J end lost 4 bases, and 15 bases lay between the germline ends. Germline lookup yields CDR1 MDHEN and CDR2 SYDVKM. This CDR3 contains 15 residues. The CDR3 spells CASSSPGQGSDTQYF. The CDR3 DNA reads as TGTGCCAGCAGTTCACCGGGGCAGGGTTCAGATACGCAGTATTTT.

The CDR3 DNA reads as TGTGCCACCAGCGAGGGCTCCGGGCGGTACTGGGATACGCAGTATTTT. Amino acid sequence: CATSEGSGRYWDTQYF. The chain links TRBV15 to TRBJ2-3, with D perhaps matching TRBD2 (5 bases). The CDR3 runs to 16 residues. The V gene lost 5 bases and the J gene lost 6 bases, with 21 bases spanning the gap. CDR1 is LNHNV, CDR2 YYDKDF, per germline (reference sequence).

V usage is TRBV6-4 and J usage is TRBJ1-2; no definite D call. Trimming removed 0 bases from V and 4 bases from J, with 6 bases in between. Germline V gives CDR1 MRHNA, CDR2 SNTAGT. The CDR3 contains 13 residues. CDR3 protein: CASSDSGSYGYTF. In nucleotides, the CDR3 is TGTGCCAGCAGTGACTCAGGGTCCTATGGCTACACCTTC.

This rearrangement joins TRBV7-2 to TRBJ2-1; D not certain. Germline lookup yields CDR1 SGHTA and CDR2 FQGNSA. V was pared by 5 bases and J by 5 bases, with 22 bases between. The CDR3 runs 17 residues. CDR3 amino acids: CASSLRRLTGRHNEQFF. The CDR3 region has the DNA TGTGCCAGCAGCCTTCGCCGTTTAACCGGGCGCCACAATGAGCAGTTCTTC.

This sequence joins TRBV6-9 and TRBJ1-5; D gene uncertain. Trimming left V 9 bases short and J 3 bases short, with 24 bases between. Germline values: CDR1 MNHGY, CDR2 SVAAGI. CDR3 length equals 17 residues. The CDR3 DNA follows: TGTGCCAGGCCAGGAAATGCACCCCAAGCGTTCAATCAGCCCCAGCATTTT. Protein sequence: CARPGNAPQAFNQPQHF.

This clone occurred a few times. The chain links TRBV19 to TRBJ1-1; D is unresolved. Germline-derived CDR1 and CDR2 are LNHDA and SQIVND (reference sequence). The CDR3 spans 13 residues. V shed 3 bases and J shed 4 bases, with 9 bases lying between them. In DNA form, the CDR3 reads TGTGCCAGTAGTATTGTTGGGAGCACTGAAGCTTTCTTT. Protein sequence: CASSIVGSTEAFF.

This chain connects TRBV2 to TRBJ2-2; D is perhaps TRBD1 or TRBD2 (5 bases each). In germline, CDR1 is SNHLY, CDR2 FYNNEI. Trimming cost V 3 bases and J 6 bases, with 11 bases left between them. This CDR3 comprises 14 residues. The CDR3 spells CASSESSRAGELFF. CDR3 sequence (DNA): TGTGCCAGCAGTGAGTCTAGCAGGGCCGGGGAGCTGTTTTTT.

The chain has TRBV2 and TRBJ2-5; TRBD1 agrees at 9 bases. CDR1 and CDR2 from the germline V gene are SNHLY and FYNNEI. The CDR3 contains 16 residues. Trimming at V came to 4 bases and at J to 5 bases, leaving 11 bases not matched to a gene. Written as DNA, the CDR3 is TGTGCCAGCAGTGGGCCGGGACAGGGCTTTTCGGAGACCCAGTACTTC. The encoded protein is CASSGPGQGFSETQYF.

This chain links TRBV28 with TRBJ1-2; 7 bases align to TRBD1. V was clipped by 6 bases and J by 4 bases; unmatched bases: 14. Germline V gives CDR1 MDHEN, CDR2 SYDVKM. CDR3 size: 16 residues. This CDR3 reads CASRRNRQGSSYGYTF. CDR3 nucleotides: TGTGCCAGCAGACGGAACAGACAGGGATCTAGCTATGGCTACACCTTC.

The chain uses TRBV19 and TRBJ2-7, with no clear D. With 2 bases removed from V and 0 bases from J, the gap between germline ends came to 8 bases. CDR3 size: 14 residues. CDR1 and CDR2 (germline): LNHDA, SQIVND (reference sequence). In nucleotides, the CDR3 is TGTGCCAGTAGTATAAGCGTAAACTCCTACGAGCAGTACTTC. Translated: CASSISVNSYEQYF. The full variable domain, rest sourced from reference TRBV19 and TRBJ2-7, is DGGITQSPKYLFRKEGQNVTLSCEQNLNHDAMYWYRQDPGQGLRLIYYSQIVNDFQKGDIAEGYSVSREKKESFPLTVTSAQKNPTAFYLCASSISVNSYEQYFGPGTRLTVT.